The rows below give T cell receptor beta chains drawn from one sample of a study of shared clonotypes between healthy human individuals. Method: immunoSEQ multiplex PCR; TCRdb's copy keeps in-frame clones and lacks some. The sample has hundreds of thousands of clones; less than 85% are singletons. Specimen: memory CD4+ T cells sorted from blood. These TCRs come from a woman aged 25 to 45 in good health. Each CDR3 is given with its conserved first and last residue. The D gene is left open where the match is weak. Only part of the rows carry a size: once, few, many, or a class if the clone is expanded.

d_gene	v_gene	abundance	j_gene	CDR3aa	CDR3nt
.	TRBV6-6	.	TRBJ2-7	CASSKNQGSDEQYF	TGTGCCAGCAGTAAAAACCAGGGGAGTGACGAGCAGTACTTC
TRBD2	TRBV19	.	TRBJ2-7	CASSLTSGSNEQYF	TGTGCCAGTAGCCTGACTAGCGGGAGTAACGAGCAGTACTTC
TRBD1	TRBV2	.	TRBJ1-2	CASSADRGLSGYTF	TGTGCCAGCAGTGCGGACAGGGGGCTGAGTGGCTACACCTTC
TRBD1	TRBV7-6	.	TRBJ2-6	CASSTGTGDGANVLTF	TGTGCCAGCAGCACCGGGACAGGGGATGGGGCCAACGTCCTGACTTTC
.	TRBV27	.	TRBJ2-5	CASSTTGETQYF	TGTGCCAGCAGTACCACCGGCGAGACCCAGTACTTC
TRBD1	TRBV14	.	TRBJ2-3	CASSQGPYRQGLSDTQYF	TGTGCCAGCAGCCAAGGACCCTATCGACAGGGATTGTCAGATACGCAGTATTTT
.	TRBV27	.	TRBJ1-5	CASSRTAYQPQHF	TGTGCCAGCAGCCGGACAGCTTATCAGCCCCAGCATTTT
.	TRBV7-9	few	TRBJ1-2	CASSLLLAGSYGYTF	TGTGCCAGCAGCTTACTCCTCGCAGGTTCCTATGGCTACACCTTC
TRBD2	TRBV2	.	TRBJ2-3	CASRVGLTDTQYF	TGTGCCAGCAGAGTGGGACTAACAGATACGCAGTATTTT
TRBD1	TRBV11-2	.	TRBJ2-5	CASSPGTGDVWETQYF	TGTGCCAGCAGCCCCGGGACAGGGGATGTTTGGGAGACCCAGTACTTC
.	TRBV20-1	.	TRBJ2-3	CSARGAGTQYF	TGCAGTGCTAGGGGAGCTGGTACGCAGTATTTT
.	TRBV5-1	few	TRBJ2-1	CASSLASNSGNYNEQFF	TGCGCCAGCAGCTTGGCATCCAACAGCGGAAACTACAATGAGCAGTTCTTC
.	TRBV11-2	.	TRBJ2-7	CASSLTSWGAGSYEQYF	TGTGCCAGCAGCTTAACGTCTTGGGGGGCCGGATCCTACGAGCAGTACTTC
.	TRBV5-4	.	TRBJ1-4	CASSWGATNEKLFF	TGTGCCAGCAGCTGGGGAGCAACTAATGAAAAACTGTTTTTT
.	TRBV7-8	.	TRBJ2-2	CASSSSLRWGSSGELFF	TGTGCCAGCAGCTCCTCCTTACGTTGGGGGTCGAGCGGGGAGCTGTTTTTT
.	TRBV5-1	.	TRBJ2-7	CASSLVRGTPYEQYF	TGCGCCAGCAGCTTGGTAAGGGGGACCCCCTACGAGCAGTACTTC
.	TRBV10-3	.	TRBJ1-2	CAISEDSGGYGYTF	TGTGCCATCAGTGAAGACAGTGGAGGCTATGGCTACACCTTC
.	TRBV20-1	.	TRBJ2-7	CSAPQGHEQYF	TGCAGTGCTCCACAGGGCCACGAGCAGTACTTC
.	TRBV10-1	few	TRBJ1-1	CASSESSGREAFF	TGCGCCAGCAGTGAGTCTTCAGGGCGTGAAGCTTTCTTT
.	TRBV19	.	TRBJ2-7	CASKPAGGEQYF	TGTGCCAGTAAGCCTGCTGGGGGCGAGCAGTACTTC
.	TRBV7-9	.	TRBJ2-3	CASSQDLSTDTQYF	TGTGCCAGCAGCCAGGACTTAAGCACAGATACGCAGTATTTT
.	TRBV10-3	.	TRBJ2-7	CAISESQGSSYEQYF	TGTGCCATCAGTGAGTCGCAGGGATCCTCCTACGAGCAGTACTTC
.	TRBV4-1	.	TRBJ2-7	CASSQGRDNTYEQYF	TGCGCCAGCAGCCAAGGTCGGGACAACACCTACGAGCAGTACTTC
.	TRBV19	.	TRBJ1-5	CASSMGRVHF	TGTGCCAGTAGTATGGGCAGGGTCCATTTT
.	TRBV27	once	TRBJ1-1	CASRGARRTEAFF	TGTGCCAGCAGGGGAGCAAGGCGGACTGAAGCTTTCTTT
.	TRBV6-1	.	TRBJ1-3	CASRGNTIYF	TGTGCCAGCAGGGGGAACACCATATATTTT
.	TRBV11-3	.	TRBJ2-2	CASSRGQRDTGELFF	TGTGCCAGCAGCAGAGGACAGAGAGACACCGGGGAGCTGTTTTTT
.	TRBV5-1	.	TRBJ2-1	CASSLLGLSSTRNEQFF	TGCGCCAGCAGCCTACTCGGTTTGTCCTCGACCCGCAATGAGCAGTTCTTC
.	TRBV4-1	.	TRBJ1-1	CASSLRTRNTEAFF	TGCGCCAGCAGCCTTCGGACAAGGAACACTGAAGCTTTCTTT